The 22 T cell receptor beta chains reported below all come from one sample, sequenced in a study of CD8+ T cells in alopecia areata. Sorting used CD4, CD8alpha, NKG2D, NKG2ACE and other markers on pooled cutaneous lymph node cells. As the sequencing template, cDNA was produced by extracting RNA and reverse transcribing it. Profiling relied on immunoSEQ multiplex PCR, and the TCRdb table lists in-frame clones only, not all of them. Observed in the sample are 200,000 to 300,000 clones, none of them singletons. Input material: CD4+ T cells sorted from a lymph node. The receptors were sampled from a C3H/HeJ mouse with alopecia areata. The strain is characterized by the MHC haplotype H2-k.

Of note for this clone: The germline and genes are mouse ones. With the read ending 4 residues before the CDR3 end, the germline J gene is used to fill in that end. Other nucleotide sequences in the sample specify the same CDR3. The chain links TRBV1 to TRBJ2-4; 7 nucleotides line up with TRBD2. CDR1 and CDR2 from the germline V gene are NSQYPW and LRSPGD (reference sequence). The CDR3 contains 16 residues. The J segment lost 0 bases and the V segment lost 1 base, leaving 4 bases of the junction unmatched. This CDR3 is CTCSAGWGSSQNTLYF. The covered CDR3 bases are TGCACCTGCAGTGCAGGCTGGGGGTCTAGTCAAAAC.

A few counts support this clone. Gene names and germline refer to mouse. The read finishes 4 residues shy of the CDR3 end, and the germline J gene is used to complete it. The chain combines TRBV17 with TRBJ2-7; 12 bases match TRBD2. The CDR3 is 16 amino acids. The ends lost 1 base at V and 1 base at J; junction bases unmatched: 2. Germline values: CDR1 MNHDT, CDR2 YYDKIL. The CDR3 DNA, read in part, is TGTGCTAGCAGTAGAGCGGGACTGGGGGGTTCCTAT. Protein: CASSRAGLGGSY. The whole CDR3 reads CASSRAGLGGSYEQYF.

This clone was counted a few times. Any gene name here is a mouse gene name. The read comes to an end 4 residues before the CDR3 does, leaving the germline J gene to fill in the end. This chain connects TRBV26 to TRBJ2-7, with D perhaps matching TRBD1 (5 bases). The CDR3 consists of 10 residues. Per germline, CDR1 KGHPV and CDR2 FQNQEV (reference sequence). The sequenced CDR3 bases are TGTGCCAGGGACATTTAT. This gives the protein CARDIY. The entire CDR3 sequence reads CARDIYEQYF. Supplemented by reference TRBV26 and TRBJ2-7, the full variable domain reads NSKVIQTPRYLVKGQGQKAKMRCIPEKGHPVVFWYQQNKNNEFKFLINFQNQEVLQQIDMTEKRFSAECPSNSPCSLEIQSSEAGDSALYLCARDIYEQYFGPGTRLTVL.

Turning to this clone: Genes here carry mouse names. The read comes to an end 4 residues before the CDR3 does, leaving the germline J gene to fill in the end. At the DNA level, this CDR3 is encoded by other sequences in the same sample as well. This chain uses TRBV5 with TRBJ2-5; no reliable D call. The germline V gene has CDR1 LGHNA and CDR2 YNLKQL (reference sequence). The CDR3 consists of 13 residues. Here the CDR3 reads CASSQEEGDTQYF. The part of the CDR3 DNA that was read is TGTGCCAGCAGCCAAGAGGAGGGAGAC.

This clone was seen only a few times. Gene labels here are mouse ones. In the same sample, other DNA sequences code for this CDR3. The CDR3 region is CASGDGGGDAETLYF. Partial CDR3 DNA: TGTGCCAGCGGTGATGGAGGGGGCGATGCAGAA. This rearrangement joins TRBV13-2 to TRBJ2-3; D is possibly TRBD1 (7 bases). The read finishes 4 residues shy of the CDR3 end, and the germline J gene is used to complete it. CDR1 and CDR2 from the germline V gene are NNHNN and SYGAGS (reference sequence). Trimming cost V 0 bases and J 2 bases, with 10 bases left between them. The CDR3 totals 15 residues.

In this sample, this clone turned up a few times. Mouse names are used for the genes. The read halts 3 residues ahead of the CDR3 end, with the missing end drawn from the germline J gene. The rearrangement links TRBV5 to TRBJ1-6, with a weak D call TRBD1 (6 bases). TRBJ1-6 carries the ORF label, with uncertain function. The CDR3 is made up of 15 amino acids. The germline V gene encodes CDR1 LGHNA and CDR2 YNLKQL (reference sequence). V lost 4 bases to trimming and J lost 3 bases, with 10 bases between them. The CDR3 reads CASSRTEDYNSPLYF. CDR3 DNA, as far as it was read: TGTGCCAGCAGCCGGACAGAGGACTATAATTCGCCC.

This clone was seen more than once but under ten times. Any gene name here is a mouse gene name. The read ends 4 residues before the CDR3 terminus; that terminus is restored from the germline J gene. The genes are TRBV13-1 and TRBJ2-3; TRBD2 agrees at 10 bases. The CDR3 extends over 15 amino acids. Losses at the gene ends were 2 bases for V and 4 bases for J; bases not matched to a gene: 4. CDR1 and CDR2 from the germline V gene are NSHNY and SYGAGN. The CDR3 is CASSEPWGGPETLYF. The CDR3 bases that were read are TGTGCCAGCAGTGAACCCTGGGGGGGCCCAGAA.

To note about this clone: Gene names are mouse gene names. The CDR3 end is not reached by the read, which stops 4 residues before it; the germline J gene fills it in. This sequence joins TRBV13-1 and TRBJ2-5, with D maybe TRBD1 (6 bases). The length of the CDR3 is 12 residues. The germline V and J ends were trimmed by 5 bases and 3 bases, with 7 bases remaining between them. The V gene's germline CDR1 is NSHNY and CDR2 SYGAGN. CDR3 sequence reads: CASRQGQDTQYF. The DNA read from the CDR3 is TGTGCCAGCAGACAGGGTCAAGAC.

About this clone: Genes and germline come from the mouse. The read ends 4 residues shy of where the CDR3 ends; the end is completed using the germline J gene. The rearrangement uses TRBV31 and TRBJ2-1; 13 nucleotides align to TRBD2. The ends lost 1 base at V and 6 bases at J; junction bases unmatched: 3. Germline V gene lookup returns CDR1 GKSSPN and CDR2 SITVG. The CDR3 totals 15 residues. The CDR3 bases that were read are TGTGCCTGGAGTCGGACTGGGGGGGCGCCTGCT. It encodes CAWSRTGGAPA. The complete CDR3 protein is CAWSRTGGAPAEQFF.

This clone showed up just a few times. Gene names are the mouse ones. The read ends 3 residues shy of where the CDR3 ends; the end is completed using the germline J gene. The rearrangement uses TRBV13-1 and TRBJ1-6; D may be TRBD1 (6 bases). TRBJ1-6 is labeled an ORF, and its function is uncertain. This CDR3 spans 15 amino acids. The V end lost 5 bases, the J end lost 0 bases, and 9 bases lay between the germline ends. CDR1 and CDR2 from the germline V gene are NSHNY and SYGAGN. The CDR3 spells CASRRTDSYNSPLYF. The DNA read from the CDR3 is TGTGCCAGCAGGAGGACAGATTCCTATAATTCGCCC.

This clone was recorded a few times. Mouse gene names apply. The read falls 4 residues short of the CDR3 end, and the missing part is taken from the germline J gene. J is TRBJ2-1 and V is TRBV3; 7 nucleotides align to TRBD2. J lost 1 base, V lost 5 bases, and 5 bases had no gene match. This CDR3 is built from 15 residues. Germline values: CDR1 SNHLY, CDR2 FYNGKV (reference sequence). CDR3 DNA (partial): TGTGCCAGCAGCGCTGGACTGGAGAACTATGCT. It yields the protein CASSAGLENYA. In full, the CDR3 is CASSAGLENYAEQFF. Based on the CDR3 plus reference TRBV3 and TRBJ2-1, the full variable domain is GPKVLQIPSHQIIDMGQMVTLNCDPVSNHLYFYWYKQILGQQMEFLVNFYNGKVMEKSKLFKDQFSVERPDGSYFTLKIQPTALEDSAVYFCASSAGLENYAEQFFGPGTRLTVL.

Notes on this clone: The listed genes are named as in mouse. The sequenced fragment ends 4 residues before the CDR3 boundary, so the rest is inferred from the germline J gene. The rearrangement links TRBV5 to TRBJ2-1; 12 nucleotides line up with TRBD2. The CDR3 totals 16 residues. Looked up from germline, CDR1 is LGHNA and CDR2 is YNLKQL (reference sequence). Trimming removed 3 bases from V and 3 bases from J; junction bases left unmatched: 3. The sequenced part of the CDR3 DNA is TGTGCCAGCAGCCACCGGGACTGGGGGGCCTATGCT. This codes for CASSHRDWGAYA. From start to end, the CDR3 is CASSHRDWGAYAEQFF.

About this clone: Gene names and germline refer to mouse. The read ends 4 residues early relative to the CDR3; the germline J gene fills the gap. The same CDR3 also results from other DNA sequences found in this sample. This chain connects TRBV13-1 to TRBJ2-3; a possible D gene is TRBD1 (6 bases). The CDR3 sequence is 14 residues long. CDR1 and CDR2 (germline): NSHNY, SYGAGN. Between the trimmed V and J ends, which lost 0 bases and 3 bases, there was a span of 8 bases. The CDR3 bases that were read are TGTGCCAGCAGTGATGTGAGGGGGGCAGAA. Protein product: CASSDVRGAE. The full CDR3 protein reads CASSDVRGAETLYF.

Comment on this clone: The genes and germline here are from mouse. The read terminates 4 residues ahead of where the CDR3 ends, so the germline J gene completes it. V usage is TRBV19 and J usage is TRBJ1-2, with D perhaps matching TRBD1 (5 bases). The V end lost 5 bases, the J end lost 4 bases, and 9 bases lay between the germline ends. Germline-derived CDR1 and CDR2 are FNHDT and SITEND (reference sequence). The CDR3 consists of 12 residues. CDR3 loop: CASRQASSDYTF. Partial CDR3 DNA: TGTGCCAGCAGACAGGCCTCCTCC.

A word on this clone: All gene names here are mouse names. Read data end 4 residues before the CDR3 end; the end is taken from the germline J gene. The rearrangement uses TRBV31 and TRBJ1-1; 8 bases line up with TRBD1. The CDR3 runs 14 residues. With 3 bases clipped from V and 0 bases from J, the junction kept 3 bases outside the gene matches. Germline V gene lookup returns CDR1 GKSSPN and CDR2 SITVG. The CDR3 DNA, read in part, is TGTGCCTGGAGATACAGGGGGTCAAACACA. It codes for CAWRYRGSNT. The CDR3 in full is CAWRYRGSNTEVFF.

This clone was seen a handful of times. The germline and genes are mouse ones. CDR3 residues: CASSLQGIQDTQYF. The DNA read from the CDR3 is TGTGCCAGCAGTCTCCAGGGGATCCAAGAC. J is TRBJ2-5 and V is TRBV13-3; D is possibly TRBD1 (6 bases). The sequence runs out 4 residues before the end of the CDR3; the remainder is reconstructed from the germline J gene. The CDR3 has 14 residues. The germline V and J ends were trimmed by 4 bases and 2 bases, with 11 bases remaining between them. The germline V gene has CDR1 NNHDY and CDR2 SYVADS.

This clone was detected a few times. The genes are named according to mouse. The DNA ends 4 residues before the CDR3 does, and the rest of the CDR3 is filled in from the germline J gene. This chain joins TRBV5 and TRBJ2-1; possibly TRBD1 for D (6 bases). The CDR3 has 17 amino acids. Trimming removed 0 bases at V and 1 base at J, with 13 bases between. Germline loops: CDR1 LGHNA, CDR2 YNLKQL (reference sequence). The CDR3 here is CASSQDLGRGNYAEQFF. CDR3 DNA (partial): TGTGCCAGCAGCCAAGATTTGGGAAGGGGGAACTATGCT.

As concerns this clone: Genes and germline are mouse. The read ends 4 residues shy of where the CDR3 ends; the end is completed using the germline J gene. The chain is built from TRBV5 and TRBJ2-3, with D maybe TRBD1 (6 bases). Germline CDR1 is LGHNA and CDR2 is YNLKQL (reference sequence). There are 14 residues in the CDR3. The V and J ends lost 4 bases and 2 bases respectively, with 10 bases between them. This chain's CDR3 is CASSPQGFAETLYF. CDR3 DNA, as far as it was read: TGTGCCAGCAGCCCTCAGGGGTTTGCAGAA.

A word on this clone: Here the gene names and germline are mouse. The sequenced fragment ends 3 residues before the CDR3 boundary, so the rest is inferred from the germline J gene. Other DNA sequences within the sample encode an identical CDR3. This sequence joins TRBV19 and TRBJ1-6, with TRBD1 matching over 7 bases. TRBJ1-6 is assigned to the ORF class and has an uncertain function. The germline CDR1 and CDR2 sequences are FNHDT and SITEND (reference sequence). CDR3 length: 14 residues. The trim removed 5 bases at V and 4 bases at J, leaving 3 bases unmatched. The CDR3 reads CASRRQGYNSPLYF. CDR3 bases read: TGTGCCAGCAGAAGACAGGGTTATAATTCGCCC.

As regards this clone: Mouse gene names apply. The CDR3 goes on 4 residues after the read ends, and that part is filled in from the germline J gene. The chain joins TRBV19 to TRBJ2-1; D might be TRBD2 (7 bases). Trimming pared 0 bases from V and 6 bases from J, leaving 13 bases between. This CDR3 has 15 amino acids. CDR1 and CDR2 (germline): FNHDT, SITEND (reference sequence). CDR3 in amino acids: CASSIAWGAGAEQFF. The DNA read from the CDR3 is TGTGCCAGCAGTATAGCTTGGGGGGCGGGTGCT.

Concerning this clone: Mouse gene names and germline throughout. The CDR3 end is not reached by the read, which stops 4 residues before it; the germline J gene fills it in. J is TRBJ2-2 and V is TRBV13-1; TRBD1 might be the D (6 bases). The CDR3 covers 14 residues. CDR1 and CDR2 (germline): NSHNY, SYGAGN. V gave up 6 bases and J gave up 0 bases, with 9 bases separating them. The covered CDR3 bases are TGTGCCAGCATGGGACAAACAAACACCGGG. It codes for CASMGQTNTG. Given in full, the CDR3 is CASMGQTNTGQLYF.

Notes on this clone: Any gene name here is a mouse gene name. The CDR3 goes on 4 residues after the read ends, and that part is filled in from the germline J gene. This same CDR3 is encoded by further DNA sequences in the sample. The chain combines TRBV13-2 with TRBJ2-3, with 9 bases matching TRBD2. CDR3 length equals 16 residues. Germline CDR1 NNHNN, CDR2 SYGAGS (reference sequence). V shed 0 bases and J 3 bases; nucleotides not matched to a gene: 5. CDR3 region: CASGDVWGGGAETLYF. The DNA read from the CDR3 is TGTGCCAGCGGTGATGTTTGGGGGGGCGGAGCAGAA.